Shown below are 25 T cell receptor beta chains from a single sample sequenced in a study of blood T cell repertoires in COVID-19. Profiled with immunoSEQ multiplex PCR; TCRdb holds only in-frame clones, not every one. The sample contains 100,000 to 150,000 clones, roughly four fifths of which appear only once. The material sequenced was peripheral blood. These receptors all come from a man aged 55 to 69 with acute or convalescent COVID-19.

The chain recombines TRBV5-6 with TRBJ1-4; TRBD1 agrees at 7 bases. Trimming at V came to 0 bases and at J to 0 bases, leaving 8 bases not matched to a gene. This CDR3 comprises 18 residues. CDR1 and CDR2 (germline): SGHDT, YYEEEE. The CDR3 loop reads CASSLAEWDSATNEKLFF. The CDR3, as DNA: TGTGCCAGCAGCTTGGCCGAATGGGACAGTGCAACTAATGAAAAACTGTTTTTT.

This clone has just a few counts. The chain links TRBV6-1 to TRBJ1-5, with 8 bases identical to TRBD1. The trim removed 3 bases at V and 6 bases at J, leaving 7 bases unmatched. The CDR3 totals 15 residues. The germline CDR1 and CDR2 sequences are MNHNS and SASEGT. CDR3 in DNA: TGTGCCAGCAGTGAGGCAGGGGGCTCTAGTCAGCCCCAGCATTTT. Its translation: CASSEAGGSSQPQHF.

This sequence joins TRBV10-3 and TRBJ2-3, with 8 bases lining up with TRBD2. The V gene's germline CDR1 is ENHRY and CDR2 SYGVKD. Trimming removed 2 bases from V and 11 bases from J; junction bases left unmatched: 12. This CDR3 contains 15 residues. CDR3 region: CAISEGGTRPQGQYF. CDR3 DNA sequence: TGTGCCATCAGTGAGGGGGGGACTAGACCTCAAGGGCAGTATTTT.

This chain joins TRBV6-5 and TRBJ2-3; 10 bases are a match to TRBD2. CDR1 and CDR2 (germline): MNHEY, SVGAGI. There are 15 residues in the CDR3. The V gene end was trimmed by 6 bases and the J gene end by 4 bases; junction bases not matched to a gene: 7. Here the CDR3 DNA reads TGTGCCAGCAGCGGGGGGACTAGCGCTCCAGATACGCAGTATTTT. Residues: CASSGGTSAPDTQYF.

The V call is TRBV7-6, the J call TRBJ1-1; perhaps TRBD1 as D (6 bases). CDR3 length: 16 residues. Germline CDR1 and CDR2: SGHVS and FNYEAQ. Trimming shortened V by 1 base and J by 3 bases, and 15 bases separated the two germline ends. CDR3 sequence reads: CASSLVGQVRDTEAFF. DNA of the CDR3: TGTGCCAGCAGCTTAGTGGGACAAGTAAGGGACACTGAAGCTTTCTTT.

The rearrangement joins TRBV20-1 to TRBJ1-1; D is unclear. This CDR3 comprises 12 residues. Germline values: CDR1 DFQATT, CDR2 SNEGSKA (reference sequence). V shed 3 bases and J shed 6 bases, with 11 bases lying between them. This chain's CDR3 is CSASWQVAEAFF. For the CDR3, the DNA is TGCAGTGCTAGTTGGCAGGTAGCTGAAGCTTTCTTT.

This clone was found many times. The rearrangement uses TRBV12-3 or TRBV12-4 and TRBJ2-4; 8 positions agree with TRBD2. The CDR3 runs 13 residues. The V and J ends lost 5 bases and 6 bases, in that order; junction bases with no gene match: 3. CDR3 coding DNA: TGTGCCAGCAGTCGCGGGGGGATAAACATTCAGTACTTC. Encoded protein: CASSRGGINIQYF.

CDR3 region: CASSINSPSGNTIYF. Here the CDR3 DNA reads TGTGCCAGTAGTATAAATAGCCCTTCTGGAAACACCATATATTTT. J is TRBJ1-3 and V is TRBV19; unclear D gene. There are 15 residues in the CDR3. Between the trimmed V and J ends, which lost 2 bases and 1 base, there was a span of 9 bases. The germline V gene encodes CDR1 LNHDA and CDR2 SQIVND (reference sequence).

The V and J genes are TRBV2 and TRBJ1-1; 7 nucleotides align to TRBD1. The ends lost 6 bases at V and 3 bases at J; junction bases unmatched: 10. This CDR3 has 15 residues. The germline CDR1 and CDR2 sequences are SNHLY and FYNNEI. The CDR3 spells CASSQTGSPYTEAFF. The DNA for the CDR3 is TGTGCCAGCAGCCAGACAGGGAGCCCGTACACTGAAGCTTTCTTT.

V and J are TRBV6-6 and TRBJ2-1; 16 bases map to TRBD2. V lost 6 bases, J lost 3 bases, and 17 bases stayed unmatched. Germline V gene sequence: CDR1 MNHNY, CDR2 SVGAGI (reference sequence). The CDR3 covers 21 residues. The chain's CDR3 is CASRRQVGTSGRGVFYNEQFF. Here the CDR3 DNA reads TGTGCCAGCAGGCGACAGGTCGGGACTAGCGGGAGGGGCGTTTTCTACAATGAGCAGTTCTTC.

This clone was detected only a few times. The chain recombines TRBV27 with TRBJ1-1; maybe TRBD1 (5 bases). V gave up 0 bases and J gave up 1 base, with 9 bases separating them. This CDR3 is 15 amino acids long. Germline CDR1 and CDR2: MNHEY and SMNVEV (reference sequence). CDR3 nucleotide sequence: TGTGCCAGCAGTTTATCGGGGCTCAGGAACACTGAAGCTTTCTTT. This sequence encodes CASSLSGLRNTEAFF.

This clone has a single count. The chain couples TRBV15 to TRBJ1-1, with D perhaps TRBD1 (6 bases). Germline CDR1 reads LNHNV; CDR2 reads YYDKDF (reference sequence). CDR3 length: 13 amino acids. The V end was cut by 0 bases, the J end by 8 bases, with 10 bases between. CDR3 DNA: TGTGCCACCAGCAGAGACTTCGACAGGGAAGCTTTCTTT. It is translated as CATSRDFDREAFF.

This chain joins TRBV5-4 and TRBJ2-3; 11 bases are a match to TRBD2. The CDR3 covers 16 residues. The germline gives CDR1 SGHNT, CDR2 YYREEE (reference sequence). Germline trimming cut 0 bases from V and 4 bases from J; bases unmatched to any gene: 4. In nucleotides, the CDR3 is TGTGCCAGCAGCTTGGGACTAGCGGGATCATCAGATACGCAGTATTTT. Encoded protein: CASSLGLAGSSDTQYF.

The V and J genes are TRBV5-1 and TRBJ2-7; 8 positions agree with TRBD1. V trimming: 1 base; J trimming: 2 bases; junction bases outside the gene matches: 14. This CDR3 region has 18 residues. Per the germline V gene, CDR1 is SGHRS and CDR2 is YFSETQ. The DNA for the CDR3 is TGCGCCAGCAGCTTGAAATACGAAGACTGGACAGGGACCTACGAGCAGTACTTC. This encodes CASSLKYEDWTGTYEQYF.

The V call is TRBV2, the J call TRBJ2-5, with 14 bases fitting TRBD2. The CDR3 loop spans 17 amino acids. Germline assignment: CDR1 SNHLY and CDR2 FYNNEI. Germline trimming cut 6 bases from V and 1 base from J; bases unmatched to any gene: 7. DNA for the CDR3: TGTGCCAGCAGCGGGACTAGCGGGAGAACCTTCCAAGAGACCCAGTACTTC. Encoded protein: CASSGTSGRTFQETQYF.

V gene TRBV19 combines with J gene TRBJ2-7; maybe TRBD1 (5 bases). V was shortened by 6 bases and J by 0 bases, with 15 bases between the two germline ends. This CDR3 is built from 15 residues. Per the germline V gene, CDR1 is LNHDA and CDR2 is SQIVND (reference sequence). This chain's CDR3 is CASSSTRTNSYEQYF. The CDR3, as DNA: TGTGCCAGTAGCTCCACCCGGACAAACTCCTACGAGCAGTACTTC.

The chain employs TRBV10-3 and TRBJ1-6; no reliable D call. Trimming shortened V by 6 bases and J by 7 bases, and 10 bases separated the two germline ends. CDR3 size: 13 residues. Germline CDR1 and CDR2: ENHRY and SYGVKD. The CDR3 here is CAISGILNSPLHF. CDR3 sequence (DNA): TGTGCCATCAGCGGGATCCTAAATTCACCCCTCCACTTT.

The V gene is TRBV20-1, the J gene TRBJ1-2; no definite D call. CDR3 length: 11 residues. Germline CDR1 reads DFQATT; CDR2 reads SNEGSKA (reference sequence). CDR3 sequence reads: CSAQSNYGYTF. The CDR3 region has the DNA TGCAGCGCACAGTCCAACTATGGCTACACCTTC.

This clone was counted a few times. The V and J genes are TRBV18 and TRBJ1-1, with 8 bases matching TRBD1. J lost 0 bases, V lost 3 bases, and 6 bases had no gene match. The CDR3 contains 16 residues. Germline CDR1 reads KGHSH; CDR2 reads LQKENI. The CDR3 region is CASSPDRAGMNTEAFF. For the CDR3, the DNA is TGTGCCAGCTCACCGGACAGGGCCGGGATGAACACTGAAGCTTTCTTT.

The chain carries TRBV28 and TRBJ2-1, with TRBD2 matching over 10 bases. Trimming at V came to 4 bases and at J to 2 bases, leaving 5 bases not matched to a gene. Germline V lookup: CDR1 MDHEN, CDR2 SYDVKM. The CDR3 has 16 residues. DNA of the CDR3: TGTGCCAGCAGTTCCTCAGCGGGGGGGACCTACAATGAGCAGTTCTTC. It yields the protein CASSSSAGGTYNEQFF. Combining the CDR3 with reference TRBV28 and TRBJ2-1 gives the whole variable domain DVKVTQSSRYLVKRTGEKVFLECVQDMDHENMFWYRQDPGLGLRLIYFSYDVKMKEKGDIPEGYSVSREKKERFSLILESASTNQTSMYLCASSSSAGGTYNEQFFGPGTRLTVL.

The chain has TRBV18 and TRBJ2-3; 7 nucleotides agree with TRBD2. The CDR3 is 14 amino acids. Germline V lookup: CDR1 KGHSH, CDR2 LQKENI. V trimming: 2 bases; J trimming: 4 bases; junction bases outside the gene matches: 3. CDR3 region: CASSPMGGSDTQYF. The CDR3 DNA reads as TGTGCCAGCTCACCAATGGGGGGGTCAGATACGCAGTATTTT.

This clone was counted once. The chain carries TRBV18 and TRBJ2-7; maybe TRBD2 (6 bases). The CDR3 runs to 16 residues. V gave up 3 bases and J gave up 0 bases, with 15 bases separating them. Per germline, CDR1 KGHSH and CDR2 LQKENI. DNA for the CDR3: TGTGCCAGCTCACCGACCCCTGGGGGGAGCTCCTACGAGCAGTACTTC. This sequence encodes CASSPTPGGSSYEQYF.

The rearrangement uses TRBV6-5 and TRBJ1-2; 12 positions agree with TRBD1. Per germline, CDR1 MNHEY and CDR2 SVGAGI. The CDR3 consists of 16 residues. V shed 0 bases, J shed 4 bases, and the junction held 3 bases outside the gene matches. CDR3 DNA: TGTGCCAGCAGTTACTCGAGGGACAGGGGGCTCTATGGCTACACCTTC. Translated, it gives CASSYSRDRGLYGYTF.

This chain uses TRBV11-3 with TRBJ1-1; tentatively, D is TRBD1 (5 bases). CDR1 and CDR2 (germline): SGHNT, YENEEA. The CDR3 is 15 residues long. V lost 4 bases and J 6 bases, leaving 18 bases between the germline ends. The CDR3 DNA is TGTGCCAGCAGCTCTGCACGGGGGGGTAACGCTGAAGCTTTCTTT. This gives the protein CASSSARGGNAEAFF.

This sequence joins TRBV15 and TRBJ2-2, with 14 bases identical to TRBD2. Germline V gene lookup returns CDR1 LNHNV and CDR2 YYDKDF (reference sequence). CDR3 size: 16 residues. Trimming at V came to 1 base and at J to 7 bases, leaving 2 bases not matched to a gene. The CDR3 region is CATSRGTSGRYGELFF. The CDR3, as DNA: TGTGCCACCAGCAGAGGGACTAGCGGGAGGTACGGGGAGCTGTTTTTT.